One and the same sample provided the 19 T cell receptor beta chains below, sequenced in a study of blood T cell repertoires in COVID-19. Method: immunoSEQ multiplex PCR; TCRdb's copy keeps in-frame clones and lacks some. The sample comprises about 310,000 clones, roughly 87% of which are singletons, and 1% rests with the top ten. Sequenced material: peripheral blood. These receptors were collected from a man over 45 with active or convalescent COVID-19.

The gene calls are TRBV30 and TRBJ2-5; 7 positions agree with TRBD1. V was clipped by 7 bases and J by 4 bases; unmatched bases: 30. The V gene's germline CDR1 is GTSNPN and CDR2 SVGIG (reference sequence). The CDR3 is made up of 20 amino acids. Here the CDR3 reads CASTGQWTKNTYRRVETQYF. CDR3 DNA sequence: TGTGCCTCTACGGGACAGTGGACCAAGAACACCTATCGAAGAGTAGAGACCCAGTACTTC.

V is TRBV3-1 (or the pseudogene TRBV3-2) and J is TRBJ2-7; possibly TRBD2 for D (5 bases). The V and J ends lost 4 bases and 5 bases respectively, with 12 bases between them. From germline, CDR1 is LGHDT and CDR2 YNNKEL (reference sequence). This CDR3 is built from 13 residues. CDR3 nucleotides: TGTGCCAGCAGCCGGAAGGGAGCTAACGAGCAGTACTTC. It yields the protein CASSRKGANEQYF.

The chain recombines TRBV30 with TRBJ2-1, with D possibly TRBD2 on 7 matching bases. The CDR3 spans 16 residues. Germline V gene lookup returns CDR1 GTSNPN and CDR2 SVGIG (reference sequence). Trimming stripped 5 bases from V and 0 bases from J, with 17 bases between. The DNA of the CDR3 is TGTGCCTGGGCCGGGGCGGGGGCCAGCTCCTACAATGAGCAGTTCTTC. Protein: CAWAGAGASSYNEQFF.

The chain couples TRBV6-5 to TRBJ2-2, with a weak D call TRBD2 (6 bases). Germline CDR1 is MNHEY and CDR2 is SVGAGI. Trimming shortened V by 11 bases and J by 6 bases, and 10 bases separated the two germline ends. CDR3 length: 11 amino acids. The chain's CDR3 is CAHWGAGELFF. The DNA for the CDR3 is TGTGCCCACTGGGGGGCCGGGGAGCTGTTTTTT.

The V call is TRBV5-6, the J call TRBJ1-4; D perhaps matches TRBD1 (5 bases). V was trimmed by 6 bases and J by 0 bases, leaving 15 bases between them. Germline V gene lookup returns CDR1 SGHDT and CDR2 YYEEEE. The CDR3 extends over 16 amino acids. As DNA, the CDR3 is TGTGCCAGCACCGCCATGACAGCTGCAACTAATGAAAAACTGTTTTTT. Amino acids: CASTAMTAATNEKLFF.

The gene calls are TRBV14 and TRBJ1-1; 8 bases are a match to TRBD1. CDR1 SGHDN and CDR2 FVKESK come from the germline V gene. CDR3 length equals 15 residues. V lost 5 bases and J lost 5; bases outside the gene matches: 10. The DNA for the CDR3 is TGTGCCAGCAGCGAACAGTACAGGGGGAGGACTGAAGCTTTCTTT. Translation gives CASSEQYRGRTEAFF. The full variable domain, with the rest looked up from reference TRBV14 and TRBJ1-1, is EAGVTQFPSHSVIEKGQTVTLRCDPISGHDNLYWYRRVMGKEIKFLLHFVKESKQDESGMPNNRFLAERTGGTYSTLKVQPAELEDSGVYFCASSEQYRGRTEAFFGQGTRLTVV.

This chain connects TRBV16 to TRBJ1-1; D is perhaps TRBD1 (6 bases). V was pared by 4 bases and J by 10 bases, with 19 bases between. CDR3 length: 14 residues. Germline V gene sequence: CDR1 KGHSY, CDR2 FQNENV. CDR3 in amino acids: CASSRTSGQGRAFF. The CDR3 nucleotides read TGTGCCAGCAGCCGAACCTCCGGGCAGGGGCGAGCTTTCTTT.

The chain links TRBV28 to TRBJ2-5; D ambiguous. CDR3 length equals 12 residues. The germline V and J ends were trimmed by 6 bases and 6 bases, with 11 bases remaining between them. The germline V gene has CDR1 MDHEN and CDR2 SYDVKM. CDR3 protein: CASSPPRKTQYF. CDR3 nucleotide sequence: TGTGCCAGCAGCCCCCCCAGAAAGACCCAGTACTTC.

This clone occurred a few times. The gene calls are TRBV2 and TRBJ2-1, with 7 bases aligning to TRBD2. The CDR3 is made up of 15 amino acids. Germline V gene sequence: CDR1 SNHLY, CDR2 FYNNEI. The V and J ends lost 6 bases and 0 bases, in that order; junction bases with no gene match: 5. The CDR3 loop reads CASRVASGSYNEQFF. The CDR3 DNA reads TGTGCCAGCAGGGTGGCTAGCGGCTCCTACAATGAGCAGTTCTTC.

V and J are TRBV6-4 and TRBJ1-5, with D perhaps matching TRBD1 (6 bases). CDR1 and CDR2 (germline): MRHNA, SNTAGT. V lost 10 bases, J lost 7 bases, and 17 bases lay in between. This CDR3 is built from 13 residues. The CDR3, as DNA: TGTGCCAACGGACAGTTAGTTAAACAGCCCCAGCATTTT. This sequence encodes CANGQLVKQPQHF.

The V call is TRBV7-9, the J call TRBJ1-6; 7 bases are shared with TRBD1. J was trimmed by 11 bases and V by 5 bases; bases with no gene match: 9. This CDR3 contains 14 residues. Germline lookup yields CDR1 SEHNR and CDR2 FQNEAQ (reference sequence). CDR3 nucleotide sequence: TGTGCCAGCAGCGAAACACAGGGGTCGACACCCCTCCACTTT. It codes for CASSETQGSTPLHF.

This clone has a handful of counts. The V call is TRBV30, the J call TRBJ2-7; D not certain. Trimming took off 1 base at V and 3 bases at J, with 4 bases between the two ends. The germline V gene encodes CDR1 GTSNPN and CDR2 SVGIG (reference sequence). The CDR3 extends over 11 amino acids. This CDR3 reads CAWSAIYEQYF. CDR3 sequence (DNA): TGTGCCTGGAGTGCTATCTACGAGCAGTACTTC. The whole variable domain, remainder taken from reference TRBV30 and TRBJ2-7, is SQTIHQWPATLVQPVGSPLSLECTVEGTSNPNLYWYRQAAGRGLQLLFYSVGIGQISSEVPQNLSASRPQDRQFILSSKKLLLSDSGFYLCAWSAIYEQYFGPGTRLTVT.

This sequence joins TRBV2 and TRBJ2-7, with D maybe TRBD2 (5 bases). Trimming shortened V by 6 bases and J by 6 bases, and 12 bases separated the two germline ends. This CDR3 has 12 residues. From germline, CDR1 is SNHLY and CDR2 FYNNEI. This chain's CDR3 is CASSPPGSEQYF. CDR3 coding DNA: TGTGCCAGCAGCCCGCCTGGGAGCGAGCAGTACTTC. Full variable domain (remainder filled in from reference TRBV2 and TRBJ2-7): EPEVTQTPSHQVTQMGQEVILRCVPISNHLYFYWYRQILGQKVEFLVSFYNNEISEKSEIFDDQFSVERPDGSNFTLKIRSTKLEDSAMYFCASSPPGSEQYFGPGTRLTVT.

This clone has only a few counts. For the CDR3, the DNA is TGTGCCAGCAGACCGCGGGGGGCCCGCACAGATACGCAGTATTTT. Translated: CASRPRGARTDTQYF. The chain combines TRBV28 with TRBJ2-3, with 8 bases matching TRBD2. Germline CDR1 MDHEN, CDR2 SYDVKM. CDR3 length equals 15 residues. Trimming at V came to 6 bases and at J to 1 base, leaving 6 bases not matched to a gene. Full variable domain (remainder filled in from reference TRBV28 and TRBJ2-3): DVKVTQSSRYLVKRTGEKVFLECVQDMDHENMFWYRQDPGLGLRLIYFSYDVKMKEKGDIPEGYSVSREKKERFSLILESASTNQTSMYLCASRPRGARTDTQYFGPGTRLTVL.

V gene TRBV25-1 combines with J gene TRBJ2-5; 11 bases match TRBD2. The CDR3 length is 14 residues. CDR1 and CDR2 from the germline V gene are MGHDK and SYGVNS. Germline trimming cut 3 bases from V and 3 bases from J; bases unmatched to any gene: 0. In DNA form, the CDR3 reads TGTGCCAGCAGTGAGGGACTAGCGGAAGAGACCCAGTACTTC. This codes for CASSEGLAEETQYF.

V usage is TRBV11-2 and J usage is TRBJ2-1; 11 bases are shared with TRBD2. Trimming at V came to 5 bases and at J to 3 bases, leaving 3 bases not matched to a gene. This CDR3 region has 15 residues. Germline V lookup: CDR1 SGHAT, CDR2 FQNNGV. The CDR3 spells CASSHGTSGYNEQFF. For the CDR3, the DNA is TGTGCCAGCAGCCACGGGACTAGCGGCTACAATGAGCAGTTCTTC.

V gene TRBV25-1 combines with J gene TRBJ2-6; TRBD1 aligns across 8 bases. This CDR3 has 16 amino acids. Unmatched junction bases numbered 3, after V lost 5 bases and J lost 0 bases. CDR1 MGHDK and CDR2 SYGVNS come from the germline V gene. The CDR3 spells CASSRQGSSGANVLTF. The CDR3 bases are TGTGCCAGCAGTCGACAGGGGAGCTCTGGGGCCAACGTCCTGACTTTC.

Concerning this clone itself: One junction end disagrees with the germline gene, perhaps due to a read error. J is TRBJ2-3 and V is TRBV7-7; possibly TRBD1 for D (6 bases). The CDR3 totals 14 residues. Germline V gene lookup returns CDR1 SSHAT and CDR2 FNYEAQ (reference sequence). CDR3 loop: CASSLGQITDTQYF. Here the CDR3 DNA reads TGTGCTAGCAGCTTAGGACAGATTACAGATACGCAGTATTTT.

This clone was observed once. The chain is built from TRBV11-2 and TRBJ2-7; D might be TRBD2 (5 bases). Trimming took 3 bases from V and 4 from J, leaving 16 bases between them. Germline V gene sequence: CDR1 SGHAT, CDR2 FQNNGV. The CDR3 contains 15 residues. As DNA, the CDR3 is TGTGCCAGCAGCTTCGCCCCGGGATCTTATTACGAGCAGTACTTC. This gives the protein CASSFAPGSYYEQYF. Complete variable domain (other parts from reference TRBV11-2 and TRBJ2-7): EAGVAQSPRYKIIEKRQSVAFWCNPISGHATLYWYQQILGQGPKLLIQFQNNGVVDDSQLPKDRFSAERLKGVDSTLKIQPAKLEDSAVYLCASSFAPGSYYEQYFGPGTRLTVT.